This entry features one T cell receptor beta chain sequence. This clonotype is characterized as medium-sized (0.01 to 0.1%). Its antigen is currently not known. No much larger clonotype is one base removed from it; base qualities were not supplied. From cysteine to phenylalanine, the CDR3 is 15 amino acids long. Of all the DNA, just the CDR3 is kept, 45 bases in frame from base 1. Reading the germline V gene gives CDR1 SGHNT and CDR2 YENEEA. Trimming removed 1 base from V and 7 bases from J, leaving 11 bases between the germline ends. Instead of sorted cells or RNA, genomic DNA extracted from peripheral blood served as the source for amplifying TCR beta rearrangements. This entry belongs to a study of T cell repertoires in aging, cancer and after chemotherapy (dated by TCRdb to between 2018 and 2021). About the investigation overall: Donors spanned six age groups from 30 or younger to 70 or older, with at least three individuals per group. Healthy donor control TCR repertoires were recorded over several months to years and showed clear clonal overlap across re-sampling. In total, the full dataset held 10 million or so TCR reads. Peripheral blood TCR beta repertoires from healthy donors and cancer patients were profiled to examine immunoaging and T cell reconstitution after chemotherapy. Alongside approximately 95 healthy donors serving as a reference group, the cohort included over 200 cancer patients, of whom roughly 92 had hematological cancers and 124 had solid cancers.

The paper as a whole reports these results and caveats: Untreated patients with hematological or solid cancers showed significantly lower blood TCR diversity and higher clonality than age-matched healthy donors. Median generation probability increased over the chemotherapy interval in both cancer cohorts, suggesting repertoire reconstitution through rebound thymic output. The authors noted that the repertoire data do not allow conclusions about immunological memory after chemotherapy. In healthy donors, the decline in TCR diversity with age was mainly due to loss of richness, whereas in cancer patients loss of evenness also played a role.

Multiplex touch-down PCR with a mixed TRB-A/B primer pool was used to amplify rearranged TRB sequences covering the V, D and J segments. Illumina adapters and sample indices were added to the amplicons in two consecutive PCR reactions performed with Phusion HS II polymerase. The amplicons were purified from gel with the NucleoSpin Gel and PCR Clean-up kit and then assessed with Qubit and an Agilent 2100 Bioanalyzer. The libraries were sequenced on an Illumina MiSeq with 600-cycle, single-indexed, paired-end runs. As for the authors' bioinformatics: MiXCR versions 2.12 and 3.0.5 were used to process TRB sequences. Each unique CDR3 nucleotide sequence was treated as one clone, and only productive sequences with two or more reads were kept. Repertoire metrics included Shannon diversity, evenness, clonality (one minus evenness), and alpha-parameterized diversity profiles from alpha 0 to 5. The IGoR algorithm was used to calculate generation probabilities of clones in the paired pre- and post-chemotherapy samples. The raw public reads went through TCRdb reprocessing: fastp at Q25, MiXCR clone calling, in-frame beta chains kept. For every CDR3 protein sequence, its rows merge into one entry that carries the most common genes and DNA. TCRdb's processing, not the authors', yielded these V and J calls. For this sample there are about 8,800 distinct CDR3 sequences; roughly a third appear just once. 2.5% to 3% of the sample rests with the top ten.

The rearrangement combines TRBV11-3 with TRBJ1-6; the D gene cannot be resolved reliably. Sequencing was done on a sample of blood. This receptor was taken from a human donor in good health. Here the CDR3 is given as CASSLGRAANSPLHF. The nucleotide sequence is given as TGTGCCAGCAGCTTAGGTCGGGCAGCGAATTCACCCCTCCACTTT.